Listed here are 20 T cell receptor beta chains from one sample, sequenced in a study of shared clonotypes between healthy human individuals. The table came from immunoSEQ multiplex PCR; TCRdb's copy has only in-frame clones and leaves some out. This sample has a few million clones, with 90% to 97% found just once. The sample consisted of naive CD4+ T cells sorted from blood. Subset defined: CD45RA+ positively selected. The receptors were gathered from a man younger than 35 in good health.

The chain couples TRBV5-1 to TRBJ2-5; TRBD2 agrees at 9 bases. Germline CDR1 is SGHRS and CDR2 is YFSETQ. The V and J ends lost 4 bases and 1 base, in that order; junction bases with no gene match: 8. CDR3 size: 16 residues. CDR3 region: CASSRGSGRSQETQYF. Here the CDR3 DNA reads TGCGCCAGCAGCAGGGGGAGCGGGAGGTCCCAAGAGACCCAGTACTTC.

The CDR3 is CASSLGRGVGDGETQYF. The CDR3 coding sequence is TGCGCCAGCAGCTTGGGACGGGGTGTTGGAGACGGGGAGACCCAGTACTTC. The rearrangement uses TRBV5-1 and TRBJ2-5, with D possibly being TRBD2 (5 bases). Germline V gene sequence: CDR1 SGHRS, CDR2 YFSETQ. V was pared by 0 bases and J by 5 bases, with 20 bases between. The CDR3 has 17 residues.

This rearrangement joins TRBV2 to TRBJ2-7; D not resolved. The germline V gene encodes CDR1 SNHLY and CDR2 FYNNEI. V gave up 7 bases and J gave up 7 bases, with 20 bases separating them. The CDR3 runs 14 residues. The CDR3 DNA reads as TGTGCCAGCATCCGCCCGTTGACCTCTGGGGAGCAGTACTTC. It codes for CASIRPLTSGEQYF.

CDR3 loop: CASSSSHRDEQFF. CDR3 DNA: TGTGCCAGCAGCTCGAGTCACCGAGATGAGCAGTTCTTC. The rearrangement uses TRBV5-4 and TRBJ2-1; D is unclear. The CDR3 runs to 13 residues. Looked up from germline, CDR1 is SGHNT and CDR2 is YYREEE (reference sequence). Trimming removed 3 bases at V and 8 bases at J, with 12 bases between.

The genes are TRBV9 and TRBJ1-2, with D unresolved. Germline V gene sequence: CDR1 SGDLS, CDR2 YYNGEE. V was clipped by 3 bases and J by 3 bases, with 9 bases between them. This CDR3 has 13 amino acids. CDR3: CASSAGWDYGYTF. The CDR3 region has the DNA TGTGCCAGCAGCGCGGGCTGGGACTATGGCTACACCTTC.

The chain couples TRBV18 to TRBJ2-7; 14 nucleotides match TRBD2. The CDR3 covers 18 residues. V lost 8 bases, J lost 3 bases, and 15 bases stayed unmatched. From germline, CDR1 is KGHSH and CDR2 LQKENI. CDR3 sequence (DNA): TGTGCCAGCCCCCCCGAGGGACTAGCGGGAGAGGGGAACTACGAGCAGTACTTC. Translated: CASPPEGLAGEGNYEQYF.

This clone was detected only a few times. The J gene is TRBJ1-6, the V gene TRBV6-4; D is unresolved. Looked up from germline, CDR1 is MRHNA and CDR2 is SNTAGT. The CDR3 sequence is 12 residues long. With 8 bases removed from V and 7 bases from J, the gap between germline ends came to 9 bases. The CDR3 reads CASLRRNSPLHF. CDR3 nucleotides: TGTGCCAGCCTGAGAAGAAATTCACCCCTCCACTTT.

This chain links TRBV18 with TRBJ2-7; no clear D. Trimming removed 0 bases from V and 7 bases from J, with 10 bases in between. The CDR3 covers 13 residues. The germline CDR1 and CDR2 sequences are KGHSH and LQKENI. CDR3 coding DNA: TGTGCCAGCTCACCACCCGACCTTTTTGAGCAGTACTTC. It encodes CASSPPDLFEQYF.

The sample holds a few counts of this clone. The chain combines TRBV19 with TRBJ1-2; 9 nucleotides agree with TRBD1. The CDR3 length is 17 residues. Trimming cost V 7 bases and J 4 bases; bases outside gene matches: 16. Germline lookup yields CDR1 LNHDA and CDR2 SQIVND (reference sequence). This CDR3 is CASTSTGQGPPTYGYTF. For the CDR3, the DNA is TGTGCCAGTACCTCGACGGGACAGGGTCCCCCCACCTATGGCTACACCTTC.

The count of this clone is one. CDR3: CASSPGGLAGVTDTQYF. As DNA, the CDR3 is TGTGCCAGCAGCCCAGGGGGACTAGCGGGAGTGACAGATACGCAGTATTTT. This chain connects TRBV7-2 to TRBJ2-3; 14 bases fit TRBD2. The CDR3 has 17 residues. CDR1 and CDR2 from the germline V gene are SGHTA and FQGNSA. J gave up 3 bases and V 5 bases, and 7 bases lay outside the gene matches.

The rearrangement links TRBV5-5 to TRBJ2-1; the match to TRBD2 covers 7 bases. Germline CDR1 SGHKS, CDR2 YYEKEE (reference sequence). The J segment lost 4 bases and the V segment lost 1 base, leaving 5 bases of the junction unmatched. This CDR3 has 15 residues. CDR3 sequence: CASSLLADPYNEQFF. DNA for the CDR3: TGTGCCAGCAGCTTGCTAGCGGACCCTTACAATGAGCAGTTCTTC.

This sequence joins TRBV6-5 and TRBJ1-3, with D hard to call. This CDR3 is built from 16 residues. The germline V and J ends were trimmed by 4 bases and 0 bases, with 13 bases remaining between them. The germline V gene has CDR1 MNHEY and CDR2 SVGAGI. The DNA for the CDR3 is TGTGCCAGCAGTTCTGGACTCATGAGCTCTGGAAACACCATATATTTT. Translating it yields CASSSGLMSSGNTIYF.

V usage is TRBV27 and J usage is TRBJ1-6; no firm D call. Germline CDR1 and CDR2: MNHEY and SMNVEV (reference sequence). The length of the CDR3 is 16 residues. The V gene lost 5 bases and the J gene lost 0 bases, with 11 bases spanning the gap. The CDR3 DNA reads as TGTGCCAGCAGTCCCTTGGGTAGCTCCTATAATTCACCCCTCCACTTT. It encodes CASSPLGSSYNSPLHF.

The CDR3, as DNA: TGTGCCAGCAGTCTGCGGAGGATTGCAACTAATGAAAAACTGTTTTTT. This gives the protein CASSLRRIATNEKLFF. The chain links TRBV28 to TRBJ1-4; D remains ambiguous. The V gene's germline CDR1 is MDHEN and CDR2 SYDVKM. Trimming removed 5 bases from V and 0 bases from J, with 13 bases in between. The CDR3 is 16 residues long. The complete variable domain, with remaining parts taken from reference TRBV28 and TRBJ1-4, reads DVKVTQSSRYLVKRTGEKVFLECVQDMDHENMFWYRQDPGLGLRLIYFSYDVKMKEKGDIPEGYSVSREKKERFSLILESASTNQTSMYLCASSLRRIATNEKLFFGSGTQLSVL.

This chain uses TRBV6-5 with TRBJ2-7; D assignment may be TRBD1 or TRBD2 (5 bases each). Germline V gene sequence: CDR1 MNHEY, CDR2 SVGAGI. The CDR3 contains 15 residues. Trimming removed 3 bases at V and 3 bases at J, with 15 bases between. CDR3 coding DNA: TGTGCCAGCAGTTATAAGGGGACGGCCGTCTACGAGCAGTACTTC. This encodes CASSYKGTAVYEQYF.

This chain joins TRBV5-4 and TRBJ1-1; tentatively, D is TRBD1 (6 bases). Germline values: CDR1 SGHNT, CDR2 YYREEE (reference sequence). V was cut by 2 bases and J by 0 bases, with 14 bases left in between. This CDR3 is 16 amino acids long. The CDR3 bases are TGTGCCAGCAGCTTCCCCGGGACACGGATGAACACTGAAGCTTTCTTT. Protein product: CASSFPGTRMNTEAFF.

The chain joins TRBV5-1 to TRBJ2-3; 7 bases line up with TRBD1. The CDR3 spans 15 residues. V trimming: 2 bases; J trimming: 0 bases; junction bases outside the gene matches: 3. Germline values: CDR1 SGHRS, CDR2 YFSETQ. The CDR3 sequence is CASSLQGKSTDTQYF. The CDR3 DNA reads TGCGCCAGCAGCTTACAGGGGAAAAGCACAGATACGCAGTATTTT. The whole variable domain, filled in from reference TRBV5-1 and TRBJ2-3, reads KAGVTQTPRYLIKTRGQQVTLSCSPISGHRSVSWYQQTPGQGLQFLFEYFSETQRNKGNFPGRFSGRQFSNSRSEMNVSTLELGDSALYLCASSLQGKSTDTQYFGPGTRLTVL.

The chain recombines TRBV27 with TRBJ2-6; D is unclear. V was pared by 6 bases and J by 0 bases, with 6 bases between. Germline V gene lookup returns CDR1 MNHEY and CDR2 SMNVEV (reference sequence). The length of the CDR3 is 14 residues. The CDR3, as DNA: TGTGCCAGCAGCCAGATCTCTGGGGCCAACGTCCTGACTTTC. Residues: CASSQISGANVLTF.

The chain is built from TRBV5-8 and TRBJ2-1; 8 bases map to TRBD2. The CDR3 is 15 residues long. J lost 8 bases, V lost 8 bases, and 15 bases had no gene match. Germline V gene data show CDR1 as SGHTS and CDR2 as YDEGEE. Written as DNA, the CDR3 is TGTGCCAGTCCCTACCTCAACGGGAGGGCCGATGAGCAGTTCTTC. As protein: CASPYLNGRADEQFF. Combining the CDR3 with reference TRBV5-8 and TRBJ2-1 gives the whole variable domain EAGVTQSPTHLIKTRGQQATLRCSPISGHTSVYWYQQALGLGLQFLLWYDEGEERNRGNFPPRFSGRQFPNYSSELNVNALELEDSALYLCASPYLNGRADEQFFGPGTRLTVL.

The chain couples TRBV4-1 to TRBJ2-1, with D possibly being TRBD2 (7 bases). From germline, CDR1 is MGHRA and CDR2 YSYEKL. Trimming pared 0 bases from V and 5 bases from J, leaving 11 bases between. The length of the CDR3 is 15 residues. For the CDR3, the DNA is TGCGCCAGCAGCCAAGAAGGAGGGGGGGACAATGAGCAGTTCTTC. The encoded protein is CASSQEGGGDNEQFF.